The rows below give T cell receptor beta chains drawn from one sample of a study of T cells in Graves' hyperthyroidism and ophthalmopathy. TCRdb recomputed calls from the multiplex PCR reads with MiXCR, one row per CDR3 protein. The data show roughly 520,000 distinct CDR3 sequences, around 22% seen once. Sequences were obtained from blood. The receptors derive from a woman in her 30s with Graves' ophthalmopathy. Each CDR3 is given without its conserved first and last residue.

j_call v_call cdr3_aa
TRBJ1-1 TRBV28 ASQGQTNTEAF
TRBJ2-5 TRBV29-1 SAPGTETQY
TRBJ2-7 TRBV12-3/TRBV12-4 ASSLRDRGWYEQY
TRBJ1-2 TRBV27 ASRDSWDYGYT
TRBJ1-1 TRBV6-1 ASSEAPRWTAEAF
TRBJ1-1 TRBV4-1 ASSQEQLNTEAF
TRBJ1-2 TRBV2 ASSETGGSGYT
TRBJ2-2 TRBV28 AAWRSDTGELF
TRBJ1-1 TRBV18 ASSPGEDTEAF
TRBJ1-5 TRBV6-5 ATVGAGNQPQH
TRBJ2-4 TRBV10-3 ATGLAGKGDIQY
TRBJ1-4 TRBV5-4 ASSLTAATTNEKLF
TRBJ1-1 TRBV12-3/TRBV12-4 ASSFSASGWGTEAF
TRBJ2-5 TRBV18 ASTTGFQETQY
TRBJ1-1 TRBV19 ASSMKHRELFDTEAF
TRBJ1-5 TRBV4-1 ASRPSGERQPQH
TRBJ2-7 TRBV15 ATSRERSGAYEQY
TRBJ2-7 TRBV3-1 ASSQGWQSDSYEQY
TRBJ2-7 TRBV5-5 ASSFFPGGVYEQY
TRBJ1-2 TRBV6-1 ASSRQDNYGYT
TRBJ2-5 TRBV29-1 SVQTPTLH
TRBJ1-2 TRBV6-1 ASSPSPGQGSNYGYT
TRBJ2-6 TRBV6-1 ASRAGAGSGANVLT
TRBJ2-5 TRBV29-1 SALFWTEPQETQY
TRBJ1-3 TRBV3-1 ASSQDRGSFGNTIY
TRBJ1-2 TRBV6-5 ASELTRGRRGYT
TRBJ1-1 TRBV7-8 ASTEAVDTEAF
TRBJ1-5 TRBV20-1 SASDPGLGQPQH
TRBJ2-5 TRBV20-1 SALGTAEETQY
TRBJ2-7 TRBV20-1 SAREGSSYEQY
TRBJ1-5 TRBV12-3/TRBV12-4 ASSPSRRISNQPQH
TRBJ2-7 TRBV4-2 ASSHLTRGTRYEQY
TRBJ2-2 TRBV6-5 ASSHSPGELF
TRBJ1-1 TRBV6-1 ASSEARTGRMNTEAF
TRBJ1-2 TRBV12-3/TRBV12-4 ASSLQVETYGYT
TRBJ2-7 TRBV20-1 SASLGYEQY
TRBJ1-5 TRBV12-3/TRBV12-4 ASSPPGGNQPQH
TRBJ2-5 TRBV6-5 ASSYRGQSPQETQY
TRBJ2-7 TRBV6-1 ASRTREYGEQY
TRBJ2-7 TRBV28 ASSFSITYEQY
TRBJ1-5 TRBV9 ASSVGGYNQPQH
TRBJ2-5 TRBV29-1 SATGLRETQY
TRBJ2-7 TRBV5-1 ASSLEGAKPTYEQY
TRBJ1-1 TRBV7-6 ASSLIRQGGNTEAF
TRBJ1-1 TRBV2 ASKAGTGVTEAF
TRBJ1-2 TRBV19 ASSSWGNYGYT
TRBJ2-7 TRBV5-4 ASSLQGAREQY
TRBJ2-1 TRBV20-1 SASSGTSGGNEQF
TRBJ1-2 TRBV6-7 ASSYPPPKEKYGYT
TRBJ1-2 TRBV27 ASSLSGNNYGYT
TRBJ1-1 TRBV19 ASSIPDRGTEAF
TRBJ1-5 TRBV19 AAGGDWNQPQH
TRBJ1-5 TRBV27 ASSLSTPGGKPQH
TRBJ1-1 TRBV12-3/TRBV12-4 ASSPNLGQGVTEAF
TRBJ1-2 TRBV7-8 ASSLRQQVYGYT
TRBJ2-5 TRBV6-1 ASSQDRLGLETQY